Listed below are T cell receptor beta chains from one sample, sequenced in a study of identical twins. TCRdb reprocessed the 5' RACE reads via MiXCR and lists one record per CDR3 protein. The sample gives 1.5 million or so distinct CDR3 sequences, less than 40% of which show up once; roughly 0.3% is in the top ten. The sequenced sample was cord blood. The receptor source for this set is a newborn girl in good health. Both conserved end residues are part of each CDR3. Each record gives: J gene, clone size, D gene, V gene, CDR3 DNA, CDR3 protein. The D gene is left open where the match is weak. Rows give clone size only sometimes, using once, few, many, or a class for an expanded clone.

J gene: TRBJ1-1; clone size: .; D gene: TRBD1; V gene: TRBV3-1; CDR3 DNA: TGTGCCAGCAGCCGGACAGGGGGCGAGTCAGCTTTCTTT; CDR3 protein: CASSRTGGESAFF
J gene: TRBJ2-7; clone size: .; D gene: .; V gene: TRBV7-2; CDR3 DNA: TGTGCCAGCAGCCCATTAGGTTTGTTCTACGAGCAGTACTTC; CDR3 protein: CASSPLGLFYEQYF
J gene: TRBJ2-4; clone size: .; D gene: .; V gene: TRBV6-2/TRBV6-3; CDR3 DNA: TGTGCCAGCAGTTACGGCCCGGGACGGGGTTCCTACGAGAAGTACTTC; CDR3 protein: CASSYGPGRGSYEKYF
J gene: TRBJ1-6; clone size: few; D gene: .; V gene: TRBV6-1; CDR3 DNA: TGTGCCAGCAGAGCAGCCACCCCTCGGGATTCACCCCTCCACTTT; CDR3 protein: CASRAATPRDSPLHF
J gene: TRBJ1-2; clone size: few; D gene: .; V gene: TRBV27; CDR3 DNA: TGTGCCAGCAGCAGTACAGGGATGACTGGCTACACCTTC; CDR3 protein: CASSSTGMTGYTF
J gene: TRBJ2-1; clone size: many; D gene: .; V gene: TRBV10-3; CDR3 DNA: TGTGCCATCAGTGAGCCGCTATCAAACTCTTACAATGAGCAGTTCTTC; CDR3 protein: CAISEPLSNSYNEQFF
J gene: TRBJ2-1; clone size: many; D gene: TRBD2; V gene: TRBV20-1; CDR3 DNA: TGCAGTGCTACTAGCGGGAGCTCCTACAATGAGCAGTTCTTC; CDR3 protein: CSATSGSSYNEQFF
J gene: TRBJ1-2; clone size: .; D gene: .; V gene: TRBV29-1; CDR3 DNA: TGCAGCGTTGAGTTTAAGGGAGCTAACTATGGCTACACCTTC; CDR3 protein: CSVEFKGANYGYTF
J gene: TRBJ1-1; clone size: .; D gene: TRBD1; V gene: TRBV27; CDR3 DNA: TGTGCCAGCAGTACGCTACAGGGGTGGGACACTGAAGCTTTCTTT; CDR3 protein: CASSTLQGWDTEAFF
J gene: TRBJ1-6; clone size: .; D gene: .; V gene: TRBV5-1; CDR3 DNA: TGCGCCAGCAGCTTGGATTTAAGCTCCTATAATTCACCCCTCCACTTT; CDR3 protein: CASSLDLSSYNSPLHF
J gene: TRBJ2-1; clone size: once; D gene: TRBD2; V gene: TRBV14; CDR3 DNA: TGTGCCAGCAGCCAAGGTGCACTAGCGGGAGGCAATGAGCAGTTCTTC; CDR3 protein: CASSQGALAGGNEQFF
J gene: TRBJ2-5; clone size: many; D gene: TRBD1; V gene: TRBV29-1; CDR3 DNA: TGCAGCGTTGAAGATGGGAACAGGGGGAAGACCCAGTACTTC; CDR3 protein: CSVEDGNRGKTQYF
J gene: TRBJ1-2; clone size: .; D gene: .; V gene: TRBV29-1; CDR3 DNA: TGCAGCGTTGAAGAGAAACGGGGAGGCTACACCTTC; CDR3 protein: CSVEEKRGGYTF
J gene: TRBJ2-5; clone size: .; D gene: TRBD2; V gene: TRBV7-2; CDR3 DNA: TGTGCCAGCAGCCCGATGAGGCGGGGGGGCCGAGAGACCCAGTACTTC; CDR3 protein: CASSPMRRGGRETQYF
J gene: TRBJ2-1; clone size: .; D gene: .; V gene: TRBV19; CDR3 DNA: TGTGCCAGTAGTCCTTTTGGGGCTTCTTCGAATGAGCAGTTCTTC; CDR3 protein: CASSPFGASSNEQFF
J gene: TRBJ2-1; clone size: .; D gene: TRBD2; V gene: TRBV5-6; CDR3 DNA: TGTGCCAGCAGCTTGCCTGTGCTAGCGGGAGCTTCGACCCGGCCCAATGAGCAGTTCTTC; CDR3 protein: CASSLPVLAGASTRPNEQFF
J gene: TRBJ2-1; clone size: .; D gene: .; V gene: TRBV7-9; CDR3 DNA: TGTGCCAGCAGCTTAGGGGGCGGAGCCGGTGGGAACAATGAGCAGTTCTTC; CDR3 protein: CASSLGGGAGGNNEQFF
J gene: TRBJ2-2; clone size: few; D gene: .; V gene: TRBV29-1; CDR3 DNA: TGCAGCGTTGGTTTCGCGTCGCCGAACACCGGGGAGCTGTTTTTT; CDR3 protein: CSVGFASPNTGELFF
J gene: TRBJ2-7; clone size: .; D gene: .; V gene: TRBV4-1; CDR3 DNA: TGCGCCAGCAGCCCAGGTGGGGCTAGAGCTACTTACAATGAGCAGTACTTC; CDR3 protein: CASSPGGARATYNEQYF
J gene: TRBJ2-3; clone size: .; D gene: TRBD2; V gene: TRBV20-1; CDR3 DNA: TGCAGTGCTAGAGGGACTAGTGAAAGCACAGATACGCAGTATTTT; CDR3 protein: CSARGTSESTDTQYF
J gene: TRBJ2-7; clone size: few; D gene: TRBD1; V gene: TRBV2; CDR3 DNA: TGTGCCAGTAACAGGGGGCGCTTATACGAGCAGTACTTC; CDR3 protein: CASNRGRLYEQYF
J gene: TRBJ1-1; clone size: few; D gene: .; V gene: TRBV5-1; CDR3 DNA: TGCGCCAGCAGCTTTGGGGCGGGGACGAACACTGAAGCTTTCTTT; CDR3 protein: CASSFGAGTNTEAFF
J gene: TRBJ1-1; clone size: few; D gene: .; V gene: TRBV9; CDR3 DNA: TGTGCCAGCAGCAGGGAGGGGTACACTGAAGCTTTCTTT; CDR3 protein: CASSREGYTEAFF
J gene: TRBJ1-4; clone size: few; D gene: TRBD1; V gene: TRBV20-1; CDR3 DNA: TGCAGTGCTAGAGGTCAACAGGGGCCTAATGAAAAACTGTTTTTT; CDR3 protein: CSARGQQGPNEKLFF
J gene: TRBJ2-5; clone size: many; D gene: .; V gene: TRBV3-1; CDR3 DNA: TGTGCCAGCAGCCAAGCCCTATATGAGCTCCAAGAGACCCAGTACTTC; CDR3 protein: CASSQALYELQETQYF
J gene: TRBJ2-1; clone size: .; D gene: .; V gene: TRBV28; CDR3 DNA: TGTGCCAGCAGTTTACCACCTAGAAATGAGCAGTTCTTC; CDR3 protein: CASSLPPRNEQFF
J gene: TRBJ2-3; clone size: .; D gene: .; V gene: TRBV2; CDR3 DNA: .; CDR3 protein: CASSTSRAATDTQYF
J gene: TRBJ1-2; clone size: .; D gene: .; V gene: TRBV27; CDR3 DNA: TGTGCCAGCAGTTTAGGTCCAGGCCTTGGCTACACCTTC; CDR3 protein: CASSLGPGLGYTF
J gene: TRBJ2-7; clone size: .; D gene: .; V gene: TRBV12-3/TRBV12-4; CDR3 DNA: TGTGCCAGTGCCCGGGGTATGGGGAACCTCTACGAGCAGTACTTC; CDR3 protein: CASARGMGNLYEQYF
J gene: TRBJ2-3; clone size: .; D gene: .; V gene: TRBV25-1; CDR3 DNA: TGTGCCAGCAGTGACACTAGCAGGACAGATACGCAGTATTTT; CDR3 protein: CASSDTSRTDTQYF
J gene: TRBJ1-1; clone size: .; D gene: TRBD1; V gene: TRBV14; CDR3 DNA: TGTGCCAGCAGCCCCCGGACAGGGGAAATTGACACTGAAGCTTTCTTT; CDR3 protein: CASSPRTGEIDTEAFF